The present entry profiles one TCR beta chain with its context. The record originates from a study of blood T cell repertoires in COVID-19. CDR1 and CDR2 (germline): SQVTM, ANQGSEA. The CDR3 extends over 13 amino acids. V lost 4 bases and J lost 4; bases outside the gene matches: 6. Profiling relied on immunoSEQ multiplex PCR, and the TCRdb table lists in-frame clones only, not all of them. The sample records about 240,000 clones, roughly 90% being singletons. The specimen was peripheral blood. This clonotype originated in a man between 60 and 75 years old who had recovered from COVID-19. The chain carries TRBV29-1 and TRBJ1-1, with 7 bases matching TRBD1. In nucleotides, the CDR3 is TGCAGCGTTGTTAGACAGGGTTTCACTGAAGCTTTCTTT. Amino acid sequence: CSVVRQGFTEAFF.